The rows below give T cell receptor beta chains drawn from one sample of a study of cytomegalovirus exposure and HLA in healthy donors. Generated by immunoSEQ multiplex PCR, the TCRdb table keeps only in-frame clones and is missing some. The sample records approximately 160,000 clones, approximately 70% being singletons. The material sequenced was PBMCs. The receptors originated from a woman in her thirties or forties in good health and CMV-seropositive. CDR3s leave out the opening cysteine and the closing phenylalanine or tryptophan. The D gene is left open where the match is weak.

D gene | J gene | V gene | CDR3 protein
NA | TRBJ1-2 | TRBV19 | ASSIKGASMGYT
NA | TRBJ2-3 | TRBV29-1 | SVEEGIIDTQY
NA | TRBJ1-3 | TRBV7-2 | ASSPPLNLNTIY
TRBD2 | TRBJ2-7 | TRBV4-3 | ASSHDSSGGSYEQY
NA | TRBJ1-5 | TRBV6-5 | ASAWEANQPQH
TRBD2 | TRBJ2-7 | TRBV2 | ASSEEAGAYEQY
NA | TRBJ1-5 | TRBV15 | ATSRAGSNQPQN
NA | TRBJ2-1 | TRBV11-2 | ASSLGRNNEQF
TRBD2 | TRBJ2-2 | TRBV7-3 | ASSLKSSGSGTGELF
NA | TRBJ1-1 | TRBV9 | ASSVGGESGAF
NA | TRBJ2-7 | TRBV21-1 | ASSKRVWTGTYEQY
TRBD2 | TRBJ2-3 | TRBV10-3 | AISESSGLAGERYTQY
TRBD2 | TRBJ2-3 | TRBV28 | ASSSGRAGTDTQY
NA | TRBJ1-1 | TRBV18 | ASSPPSRVPEAF
NA | NA | TRBV5-1 | ASSLGGPPYEQY
TRBD1 | NA | TRBV6-6 | ASSDSGGRIYEQY
NA | TRBJ1-1 | TRBV5-1 | ASSLPTTGNTEAF
TRBD1 | TRBJ1-2 | TRBV9 | ASSVGQGSYGYT
NA | TRBJ2-5 | TRBV5-4 | ASSLPYQETQY
NA | TRBJ1-1 | TRBV11-2 | ASSFWQAPEAF
NA | TRBJ2-2 | TRBV5-1 | ASSQGAHPGDTGELF
NA | TRBJ2-7 | TRBV28 | AAVGAKFEQY
NA | TRBJ2-7 | TRBV28 | ASRGLEGDNEQY
NA | TRBJ2-5 | TRBV29-1 | SVGWGGLETQY
NA | TRBJ1-2 | TRBV7-8 | ASSLASNYGYT
TRBD2 | TRBJ2-7 | TRBV7-3 | ASSLGPPGPGGREQY
NA | TRBJ1-2 | TRBV5-1 | ASSAGGGSYT
NA | TRBJ1-4 | TRBV5-1 | ASSLQGTNEKLF
NA | TRBJ1-1 | TRBV5-1 | ASSSRGAMNTEAF
TRBD1 | TRBJ1-2 | TRBV10-3 | AIKGQGGGYT
NA | TRBJ1-4 | TRBV28 | ASSYSSTTNEKLF
TRBD2 | NA | TRBV10-3 | AISAGLAGASYEQY
TRBD2 | TRBJ2-3 | TRBV11-2 | ASSPGGWGGTSTDTQY
TRBD2 | TRBJ2-5 | TRBV28 | ASSPPRTSTGTQY
NA | TRBJ2-1 | TRBV6-6 | ASSWGAGDNEQF
NA | TRBJ2-1 | TRBV29-1 | SVPTSCEQF
NA | TRBJ1-6 | TRBV28 | ASSLGTYNSPLH
TRBD1 | TRBJ2-7 | TRBV6-5 | ASSPGTGDLYEQY
NA | TRBJ1-1 | TRBV7-2 | ASSLLGEAF
NA | TRBJ1-1 | TRBV5-4 | ASSLGLGNPNTEAF
TRBD1 | TRBJ1-1 | TRBV13 | ASSPARTGRTEAF
TRBD1 | TRBJ2-7 | TRBV6-5 | ASSYGQGVPYEQY
TRBD2 | TRBJ2-7 | TRBV7-2 | ASSLYFMSSGVSYEQY
TRBD2 | TRBJ2-3 | TRBV4-3 | ASSQNLAGVTDTQY
NA | TRBJ1-3 | TRBV5-6 | ASSRVHGNTIY
NA | TRBJ1-4 | TRBV7-8 | ASGRDIEKLF
NA | TRBJ1-2 | TRBV2 | ASSRRTAPYGYT
NA | TRBJ1-1 | TRBV16 | ASSQFPGYTEAF
NA | TRBJ1-1 | TRBV6-6 | ASSYSAMNTEAF
TRBD1 | TRBJ1-5 | TRBV6-4 | ASRAKDRGYSNQPQH
TRBD1 | TRBJ1-2 | TRBV10-3 | AISEGQGHYGYT
TRBD1 | TRBJ1-1 | TRBV5-4 | ASSLADRGTPEAF
TRBD2 | TRBJ2-2 | TRBV19 | ASSILAGVSGELF